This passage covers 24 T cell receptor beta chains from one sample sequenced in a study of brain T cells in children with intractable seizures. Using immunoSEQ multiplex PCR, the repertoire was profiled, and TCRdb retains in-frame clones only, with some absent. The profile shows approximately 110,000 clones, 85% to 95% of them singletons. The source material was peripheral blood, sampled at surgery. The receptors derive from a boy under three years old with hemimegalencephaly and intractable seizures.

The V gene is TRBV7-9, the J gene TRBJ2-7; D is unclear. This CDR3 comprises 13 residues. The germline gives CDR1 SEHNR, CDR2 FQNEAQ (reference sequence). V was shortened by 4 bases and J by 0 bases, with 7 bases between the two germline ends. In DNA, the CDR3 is TGTGCCAGCAGCTCCCAAAGCTCCTACGAGCAGTACTTC. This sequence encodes CASSSQSSYEQYF.

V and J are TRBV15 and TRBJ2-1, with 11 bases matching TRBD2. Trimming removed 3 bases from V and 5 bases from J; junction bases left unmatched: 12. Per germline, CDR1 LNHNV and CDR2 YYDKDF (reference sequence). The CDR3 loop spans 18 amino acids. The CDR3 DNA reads TGTGCCACCAGCAGGCGCCCCCACGCACTAGCGGGGGACAATGAGCAGTTCTTC. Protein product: CATSRRPHALAGDNEQFF. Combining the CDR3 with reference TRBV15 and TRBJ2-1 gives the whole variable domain DAMVIQNPRYQVTQFGKPVTLSCSQTLNHNVMYWYQQKSSQAPKLLFHYYDKDFNNEADTPDNFQSRRPNTSFCFLDIRSPGLGDTAMYLCATSRRPHALAGDNEQFFGPGTRLTVL.

The DNA of the CDR3 is TGTGCCAGCAGTTTGCCTAGCGGGAGTAGCTTCAATGAGCAGTTCTTC. Its translation: CASSLPSGSSFNEQFF. The V gene is TRBV28, the J gene TRBJ2-1, with 10 bases identical to TRBD2. CDR1 and CDR2 from the germline V gene are MDHEN and SYDVKM. This CDR3 comprises 16 residues. J was trimmed by 6 bases and V by 3 bases; bases with no gene match: 8.

CDR3 residues: CASSDGGIPNTEAFF. The CDR3, as DNA: TGTGCCAGCAGTGATGGCGGGATACCTAACACTGAAGCTTTCTTT. This chain joins TRBV28 and TRBJ1-1, with no clear D. Trimming left V 5 bases short and J 2 bases short, with 15 bases between. Germline-derived CDR1 and CDR2 are MDHEN and SYDVKM. The CDR3 is 15 residues long. The entire variable domain, with the rest obtained from reference TRBV28 and TRBJ1-1, is as follows: DVKVTQSSRYLVKRTGEKVFLECVQDMDHENMFWYRQDPGLGLRLIYFSYDVKMKEKGDIPEGYSVSREKKERFSLILESASTNQTSMYLCASSDGGIPNTEAFFGQGTRLTVV.

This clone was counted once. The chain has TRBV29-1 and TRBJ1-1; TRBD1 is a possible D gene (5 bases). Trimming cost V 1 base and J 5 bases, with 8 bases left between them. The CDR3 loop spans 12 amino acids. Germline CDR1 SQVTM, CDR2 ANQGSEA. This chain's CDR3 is CSVEAGGTEAFF. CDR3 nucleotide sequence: TGCAGCGTTGAAGCGGGGGGAACTGAAGCTTTCTTT. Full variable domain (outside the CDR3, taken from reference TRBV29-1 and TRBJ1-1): SAVISQKPSRDICQRGTSLTIQCQVDSQVTMMFWYRQQPGQSLTLIATANQGSEATYESGFVIDKFPISRPNLTFSTLTVSNMSPEDSSIYLCSVEAGGTEAFFGQGTRLTVV.

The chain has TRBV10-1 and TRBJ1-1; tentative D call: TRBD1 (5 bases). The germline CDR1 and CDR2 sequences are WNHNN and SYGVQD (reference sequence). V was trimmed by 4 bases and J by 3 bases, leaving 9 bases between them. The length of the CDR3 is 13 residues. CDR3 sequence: CASSGGGYTEAFF. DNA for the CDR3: TGCGCCAGCAGTGGTGGGGGGTACACTGAAGCTTTCTTT.

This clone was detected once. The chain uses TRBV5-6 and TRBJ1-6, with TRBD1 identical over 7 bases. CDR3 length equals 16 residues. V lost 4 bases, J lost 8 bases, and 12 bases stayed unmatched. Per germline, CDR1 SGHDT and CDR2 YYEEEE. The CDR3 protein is CASSLTDRSVYSPLHF. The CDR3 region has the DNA TGTGCCAGCAGCCTAACGGACAGGTCGGTCTATTCACCCCTCCACTTT. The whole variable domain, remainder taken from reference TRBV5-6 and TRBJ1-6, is DAGVTQSPTHLIKTRGQQVTLRCSPKSGHDTVSWYQQALGQGPQFIFQYYEEEERQRGNFPDRFSGHQFPNYSSELNVNALLLGDSALYLCASSLTDRSVYSPLHFGNGTRLTVT.

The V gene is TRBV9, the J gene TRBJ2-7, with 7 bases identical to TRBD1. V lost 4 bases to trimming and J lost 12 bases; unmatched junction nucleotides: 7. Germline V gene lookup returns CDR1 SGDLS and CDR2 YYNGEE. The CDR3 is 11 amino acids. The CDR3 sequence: CASSRDSRLYF. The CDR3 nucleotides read TGTGCCAGCAGCCGGGACAGTCGCCTGTACTTC.

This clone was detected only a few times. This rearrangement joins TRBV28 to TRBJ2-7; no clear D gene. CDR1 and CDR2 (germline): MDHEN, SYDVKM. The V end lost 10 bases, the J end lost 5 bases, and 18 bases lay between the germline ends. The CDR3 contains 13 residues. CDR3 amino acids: CATQVSGLDEQYF. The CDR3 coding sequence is TGTGCCACCCAGGTGTCTGGGCTCGACGAGCAGTACTTC.

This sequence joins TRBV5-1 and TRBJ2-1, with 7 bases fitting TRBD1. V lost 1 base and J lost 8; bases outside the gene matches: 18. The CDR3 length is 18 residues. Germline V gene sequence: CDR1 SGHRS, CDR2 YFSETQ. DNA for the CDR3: TGCGCCAGCAGCTTGTCCCCGACAGGGAATAAACCTTGGGATGAGCAGTTCTTC. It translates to CASSLSPTGNKPWDEQFF.

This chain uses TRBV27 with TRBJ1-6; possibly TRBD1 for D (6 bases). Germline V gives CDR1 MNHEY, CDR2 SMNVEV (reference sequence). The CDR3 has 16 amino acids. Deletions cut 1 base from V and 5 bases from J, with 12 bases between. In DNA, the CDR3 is TGTGCCAGCAGTTTATTTTCAGGGGTTGATAATTCACCCCTCCACTTT. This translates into CASSLFSGVDNSPLHF.

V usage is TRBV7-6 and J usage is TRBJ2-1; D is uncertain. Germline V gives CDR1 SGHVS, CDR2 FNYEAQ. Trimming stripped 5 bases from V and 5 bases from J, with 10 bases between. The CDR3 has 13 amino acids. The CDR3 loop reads CASSLPLNNEQFF. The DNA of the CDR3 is TGTGCCAGCAGCCTCCCCCTCAACAATGAGCAGTTCTTC.

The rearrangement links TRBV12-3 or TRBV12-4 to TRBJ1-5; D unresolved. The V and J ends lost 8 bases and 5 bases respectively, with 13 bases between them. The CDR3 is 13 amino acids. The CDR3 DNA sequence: TGTGCCAGCGACTCTCGAGCCCATCAGCCCCAGCATTTT. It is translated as CASDSRAHQPQHF.

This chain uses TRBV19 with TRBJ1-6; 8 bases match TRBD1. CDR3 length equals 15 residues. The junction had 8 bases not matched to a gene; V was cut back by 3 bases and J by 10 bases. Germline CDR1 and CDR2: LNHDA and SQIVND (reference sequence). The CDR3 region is CASSIRQGTESPLHF. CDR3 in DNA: TGTGCCAGTAGTATCCGACAGGGGACGGAGTCACCCCTCCACTTT. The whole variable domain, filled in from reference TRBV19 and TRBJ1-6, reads DGGITQSPKYLFRKEGQNVTLSCEQNLNHDAMYWYRQDPGQGLRLIYYSQIVNDFQKGDIAEGYSVSREKKESFPLTVTSAQKNPTAFYLCASSIRQGTESPLHFGNGTRLTVT.

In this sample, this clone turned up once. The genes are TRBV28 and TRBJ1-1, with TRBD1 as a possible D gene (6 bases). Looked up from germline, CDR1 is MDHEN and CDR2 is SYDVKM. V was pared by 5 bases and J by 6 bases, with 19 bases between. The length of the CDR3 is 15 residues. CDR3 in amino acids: CASSLISGGRAEAFF. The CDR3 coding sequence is TGTGCCAGCAGTCTTATTTCCGGGGGCAGAGCTGAAGCTTTCTTT.

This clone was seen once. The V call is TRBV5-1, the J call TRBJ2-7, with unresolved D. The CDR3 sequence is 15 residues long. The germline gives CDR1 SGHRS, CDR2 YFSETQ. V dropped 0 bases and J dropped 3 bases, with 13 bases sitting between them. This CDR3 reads CASSLVPGTIYEQYF. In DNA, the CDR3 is TGCGCCAGCAGCTTGGTTCCAGGTACAATCTACGAGCAGTACTTC.

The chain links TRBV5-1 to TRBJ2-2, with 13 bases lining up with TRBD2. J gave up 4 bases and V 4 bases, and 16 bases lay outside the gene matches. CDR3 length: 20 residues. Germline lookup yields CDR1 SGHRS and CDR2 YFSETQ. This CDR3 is CASSGIGQGWTSGSTGELFF. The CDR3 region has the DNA TGCGCCAGCAGCGGAATTGGCCAGGGGTGGACTAGCGGGAGCACCGGGGAGCTGTTTTTT.

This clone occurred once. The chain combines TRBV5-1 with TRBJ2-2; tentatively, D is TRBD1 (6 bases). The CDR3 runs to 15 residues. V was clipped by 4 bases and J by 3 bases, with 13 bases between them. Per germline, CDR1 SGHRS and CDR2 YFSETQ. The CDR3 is CASSGTGKHTGELFF. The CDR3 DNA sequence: TGCGCCAGCAGCGGTACAGGGAAACACACCGGGGAGCTGTTTTTT.

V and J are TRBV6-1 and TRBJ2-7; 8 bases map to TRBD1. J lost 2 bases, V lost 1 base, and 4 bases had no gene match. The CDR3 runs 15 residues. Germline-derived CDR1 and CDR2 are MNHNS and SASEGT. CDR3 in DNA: TGTGCCAGCAGTGAAGTCGGGACAGGTACCTACGAGCAGTACTTC. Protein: CASSEVGTGTYEQYF.

The CDR3 region is CASSLGLLQGPQHF. CDR3 sequence (DNA): TGTGCCAGCAGTTTAGGACTACTTCAGGGGCCCCAGCATTTT. The rearrangement links TRBV27 to TRBJ1-5; a possible D gene is TRBD1 (5 bases). The germline V gene encodes CDR1 MNHEY and CDR2 SMNVEV (reference sequence). Trimming took off 2 bases at V and 9 bases at J, with 14 bases between the two ends. The CDR3 has 14 residues.

CDR3 sequence: CASRGTGGGGYYEQYF. DNA for the CDR3: TGTGCCAGCCGAGGGACAGGGGGCGGGGGGTACTACGAGCAGTACTTC. The V call is TRBV28, the J call TRBJ2-7; the match to TRBD1 covers 12 bases. Germline V gene sequence: CDR1 MDHEN, CDR2 SYDVKM. CDR3 length: 16 amino acids. Losses at the gene ends were 8 bases for V and 3 bases for J; bases not matched to a gene: 11.

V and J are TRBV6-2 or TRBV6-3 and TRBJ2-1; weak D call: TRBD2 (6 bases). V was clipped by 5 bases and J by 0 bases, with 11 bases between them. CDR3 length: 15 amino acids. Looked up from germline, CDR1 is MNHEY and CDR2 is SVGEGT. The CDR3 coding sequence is TGTGCCAGCAGTCTATTAGCGGCCTCCTACAATGAGCAGTTCTTC. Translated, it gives CASSLLAASYNEQFF.

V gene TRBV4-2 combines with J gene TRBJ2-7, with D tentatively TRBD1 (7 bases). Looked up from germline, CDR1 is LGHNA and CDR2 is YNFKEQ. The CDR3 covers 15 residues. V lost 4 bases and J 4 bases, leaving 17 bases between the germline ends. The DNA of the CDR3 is TGTGCCAGCAGCCGAGAGGCACAGGGGAGGTACGAGCAGTACTTC. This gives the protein CASSREAQGRYEQYF.

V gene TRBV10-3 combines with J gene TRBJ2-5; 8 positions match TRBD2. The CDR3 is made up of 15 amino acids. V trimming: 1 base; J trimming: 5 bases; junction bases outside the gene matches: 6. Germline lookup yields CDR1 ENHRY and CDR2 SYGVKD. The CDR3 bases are TGTGCCATCAGTGAGTGGACTAGCCCTCGGGAGACCCAGTACTTC. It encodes CAISEWTSPRETQYF.